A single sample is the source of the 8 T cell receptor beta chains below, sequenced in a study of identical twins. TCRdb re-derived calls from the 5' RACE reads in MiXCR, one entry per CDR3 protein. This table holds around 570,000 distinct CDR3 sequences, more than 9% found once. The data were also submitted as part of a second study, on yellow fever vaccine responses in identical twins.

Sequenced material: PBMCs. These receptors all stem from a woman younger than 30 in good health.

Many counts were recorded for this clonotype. CDR3 region: CASAQGGADTQYF. As DNA, the CDR3 is TGTGCCAGCGCCCAGGGGGGAGCAGATACGCAGTATTTT. This chain uses TRBV12-3 or TRBV12-4 with TRBJ2-3, with D perhaps matching TRBD1 (7 bases). The germline V and J ends were trimmed by 8 bases and 4 bases, with 13 bases remaining between them. The CDR3 consists of 13 residues.

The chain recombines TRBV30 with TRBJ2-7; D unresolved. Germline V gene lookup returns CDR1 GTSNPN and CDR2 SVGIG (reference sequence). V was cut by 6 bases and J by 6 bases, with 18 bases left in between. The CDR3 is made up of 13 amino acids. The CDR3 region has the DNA TGTGCCTGTTTAAAAGGTACCTTTGCCGAGCAGTACTTC. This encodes CACLKGTFAEQYF.

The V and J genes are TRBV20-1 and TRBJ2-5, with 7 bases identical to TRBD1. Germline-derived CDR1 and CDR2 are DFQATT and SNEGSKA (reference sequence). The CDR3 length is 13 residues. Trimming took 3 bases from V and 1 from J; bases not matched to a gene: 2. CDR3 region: CSASRGSQETQYF. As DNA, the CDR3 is TGCAGTGCTAGCAGGGGGTCCCAAGAGACCCAGTACTTC.

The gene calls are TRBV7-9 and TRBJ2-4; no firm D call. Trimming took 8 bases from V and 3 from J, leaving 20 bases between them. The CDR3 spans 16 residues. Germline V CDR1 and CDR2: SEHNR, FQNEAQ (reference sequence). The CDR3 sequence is CASEHRTEVDKNIQYF. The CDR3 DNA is TGTGCCAGCGAGCACCGAACCGAGGTAGACAAAAACATTCAGTACTTC.

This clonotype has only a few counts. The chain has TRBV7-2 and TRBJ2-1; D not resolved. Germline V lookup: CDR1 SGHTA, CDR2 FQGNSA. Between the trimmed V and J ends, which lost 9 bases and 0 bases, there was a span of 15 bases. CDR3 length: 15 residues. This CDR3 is CASAPAISSYNEQFF. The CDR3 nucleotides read TGTGCCAGTGCACCGGCGATAAGCTCCTACAATGAGCAGTTCTTC.

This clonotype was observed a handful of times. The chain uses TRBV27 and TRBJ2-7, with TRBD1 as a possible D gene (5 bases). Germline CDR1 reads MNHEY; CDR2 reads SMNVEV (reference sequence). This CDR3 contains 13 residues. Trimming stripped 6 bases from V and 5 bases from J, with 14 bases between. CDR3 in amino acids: CASSTRVFHEQYF. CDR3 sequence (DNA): TGTGCCAGCAGCACCAGGGTGTTCCACGAGCAGTACTTC.

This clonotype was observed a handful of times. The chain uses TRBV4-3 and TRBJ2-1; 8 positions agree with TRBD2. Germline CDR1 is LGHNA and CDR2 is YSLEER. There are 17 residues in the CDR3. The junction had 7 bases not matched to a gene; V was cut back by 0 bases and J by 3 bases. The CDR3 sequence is CASSQDHSRGVYNEQFF. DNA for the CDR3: TGCGCCAGCAGCCAAGATCATTCGCGGGGGGTCTACAATGAGCAGTTCTTC.

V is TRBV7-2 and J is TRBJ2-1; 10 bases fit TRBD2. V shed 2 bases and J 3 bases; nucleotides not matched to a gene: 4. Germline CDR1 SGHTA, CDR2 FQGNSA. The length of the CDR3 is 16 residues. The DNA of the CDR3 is TGTGCCAGCAGCTTAATCCCTAGCGGGGGCTACAATGAGCAGTTCTTC. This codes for CASSLIPSGGYNEQFF. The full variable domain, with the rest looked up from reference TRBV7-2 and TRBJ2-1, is GAGVSQSPSNKVTEKGKDVELRCDPISGHTALYWYRQSLGQGLEFLIYFQGNSAPDKSGLPSDRFSAERTGGSVSTLTIQRTQQEDSAVYLCASSLIPSGGYNEQFFGPGTRLTVL.